This T cell receptor (beta chain) was profiled in a study of T cells after yellow fever vaccination. There are many counts of this clonotype. Its antigen is not identified. TCRdb reprocessed the 5' RACE reads via MiXCR and lists one record per CDR3 protein. The table has 300,000 to 400,000 distinct CDR3 sequences, almost 4% seen once. Germline assignment: CDR1 SGHTA and CDR2 FQGTGA. With V trimmed by 5 bases and J by 7 bases, 9 bases remained unmatched. This CDR3 comprises 15 residues. Study results and limitations: Researchers report a weaker secondary response that nonetheless peaked faster, day 5 versus 15. A large majority of primary-vaccination clones showed up again after the booster (around 95% CD4, 75% to 90% CD8).

The clonotype comes from a man aged 18-30 years who received the YFV17D yellow fever vaccine. The genes are TRBV7-3 and TRBJ2-1, with 9 bases aligning to TRBD2. Sequences were derived from PBMCs, sampled 5 days after the yellow fever booster vaccination. CDR3 in amino acids: CASSRGLAAGNEQFF. In DNA, the CDR3 is TGTGCCAGCAGCCGGGGACTAGCCGCGGGAAATGAGCAGTTCTTC.